These 27 T cell receptor beta chains were sequenced from one sample in a study of graft-versus-host responses after intestinal transplantation. Only in-frame clones appear in the TCRdb table, and some are missing; sequencing was by immunoSEQ multiplex PCR. In the table there are 130,000 or so clones, approximately 92% of which are singletons. These receptors have no known antigen. Source: unstimulated CD4+ T cells sorted from spleen or lymph node cells, taken before intestinal transplant. Source of these receptors: a human donor who received an intestinal transplant.

This rearrangement joins TRBV14 to TRBJ1-5; a possible D gene is TRBD1 (5 bases). CDR1 SGHDN and CDR2 FVKESK come from the germline V gene. There are 16 residues in the CDR3. Trimming cost V 5 bases and J 3 bases, with 17 bases left between them. The CDR3 region has the DNA TGTGCCAGCAGCAGAAAGGCAGTCAGGGTCAATCAGCCCCAGCATTTT. It yields the protein CASSRKAVRVNQPQHF.

This clone came up once. The chain is built from TRBV7-8 and TRBJ1-1; D remains ambiguous. Looked up from germline, CDR1 is SGHVS and CDR2 is FQNEAQ. Trimming cost V 5 bases and J 4 bases, with 14 bases left between them. The CDR3 contains 14 residues. CDR3 DNA sequence: TGTGCCAGCAGCCCCGGGCGGGTTGGCACTGAAGCTTTCTTT. Residues: CASSPGRVGTEAFF.

This clone was detected once. The CDR3 DNA reads TGCGCCAGCCGCACAGGGGCGGATTCACCCCTCCACTTT. The encoded protein is CASRTGADSPLHF. V is TRBV5-1 and J is TRBJ1-6, with TRBD1 matching 7 bases. Germline trimming cut 7 bases from V and 8 bases from J; bases unmatched to any gene: 6. CDR3 length: 13 amino acids. Germline CDR1 and CDR2: SGHRS and YFSETQ. Complete variable domain (other parts from reference TRBV5-1 and TRBJ1-6): KAGVTQTPRYLIKTRGQQVTLSCSPISGHRSVSWYQQTPGQGLQFLFEYFSETQRNKGNFPGRFSGRQFSNSRSEMNVSTLELGDSALYLCASRTGADSPLHFGNGTRLTVT.

This clone appeared once. V gene TRBV5-1 combines with J gene TRBJ1-1; TRBD1 might be the D (5 bases). CDR1 is SGHRS, CDR2 YFSETQ, per germline. Trimming took off 0 bases at V and 0 bases at J, with 9 bases between the two ends. The CDR3 totals 15 residues. Written as DNA, the CDR3 is TGCGCCAGCAGCTTGGTTGGGGGGATGAACACTGAAGCTTTCTTT. Encoded protein: CASSLVGGMNTEAFF.

The rearrangement uses TRBV5-1 and TRBJ2-5; no firm D call. CDR1 is SGHRS, CDR2 YFSETQ, per germline. This CDR3 region has 12 residues. V was shortened by 2 bases and J by 5 bases, with 7 bases between the two germline ends. The CDR3 region has the DNA TGCGCCAGCAGCTTCTTCGGGGAGACCCAGTACTTC. This sequence encodes CASSFFGETQYF.

The chain uses TRBV5-6 and TRBJ1-5; D gene unclear. V dropped 0 bases and J dropped 2 bases, with 9 bases sitting between them. This CDR3 is built from 15 residues. The germline gives CDR1 SGHDT, CDR2 YYEEEE. The CDR3 loop is CASSLGVGGNQPQHF. CDR3 coding DNA: TGTGCCAGCAGCTTGGGGGTTGGCGGCAATCAGCCCCAGCATTTT.

The V gene is TRBV6-6, the J gene TRBJ1-3, with D possibly being TRBD1 (6 bases). This CDR3 contains 13 residues. V lost 6 bases to trimming and J lost 9 bases, with 15 bases between them. Germline CDR1 MNHNY, CDR2 SVGAGI (reference sequence). The CDR3 spells CASSNDQGTTIYF. The CDR3 nucleotides read TGTGCCAGCAGCAACGATCAGGGGACCACCATATATTTT.

This clone was observed once. This sequence joins TRBV6-6 and TRBJ2-7; 8 bases fit TRBD1. This CDR3 is 14 amino acids long. Trimming took 6 bases from V and 2 from J; bases not matched to a gene: 6. Per germline, CDR1 MNHNY and CDR2 SVGAGI (reference sequence). The CDR3 DNA reads as TGTGCCAGCAGGTCGGGGACAGGACCCTACGAGCAGTACTTC. It specifies CASRSGTGPYEQYF.

The chain joins TRBV4-1 to TRBJ2-7; unclear D gene. The CDR3 loop spans 15 amino acids. Germline-derived CDR1 and CDR2 are MGHRA and YSYEKL. V lost 3 bases and J lost 2, with 14 bases in between. The CDR3 nucleotides read TGCGCCAGCAGCCACGGCCTTCTTACGACCTACGAGCAGTACTTC. This sequence encodes CASSHGLLTTYEQYF.

The chain couples TRBV4-1 to TRBJ2-3; 11 nucleotides match TRBD2. The ends lost 0 bases at V and 5 bases at J; junction bases unmatched: 16. The CDR3 runs 20 residues. The V gene's germline CDR1 is MGHRA and CDR2 YSYEKL. CDR3 sequence reads: CASSQDPHSISGGAQDTQYF. Written as DNA, the CDR3 is TGCGCCAGCAGCCAAGACCCTCATTCAATTAGCGGGGGGGCCCAAGATACGCAGTATTTT.

CDR3 nucleotides: TGTGCCACCAGCGGGGACGTATACCCATACAATGAGCAGTTCTTC. Translated, it gives CATSGDVYPYNEQFF. The genes are TRBV15 and TRBJ2-1; D could derive from TRBD1 or TRBD2 (5 bases each). Germline V gives CDR1 LNHNV, CDR2 YYDKDF (reference sequence). The CDR3 consists of 15 residues. Trimming stripped 5 bases from V and 4 bases from J, with 15 bases between.

This clone has just one count. The chain joins TRBV6-5 to TRBJ2-7, with D unresolved. V lost 0 bases to trimming and J lost 3 bases, with 15 bases between them. CDR1 MNHEY and CDR2 SVGAGI come from the germline V gene. The length of the CDR3 is 16 residues. The chain's CDR3 is CASSYSSNGQFYEQYF. DNA for the CDR3: TGTGCCAGCAGTTACTCGAGTAACGGGCAGTTCTACGAGCAGTACTTC.

The V and J genes are TRBV7-2 and TRBJ1-6; D is uncertain. V was cut by 6 bases and J by 0 bases, with 9 bases left in between. This CDR3 comprises 15 residues. Germline CDR1 SGHTA, CDR2 FQGNSA. The CDR3 nucleotides read TGTGCCAGCAGATCACAGAGCTCCTATAATTCACCCCTCCACTTT. Translating gives CASRSQSSYNSPLHF.

This rearrangement joins TRBV7-6 to TRBJ2-5; D is perhaps TRBD2 (6 bases). Trimming took off 0 bases at V and 5 bases at J, with 16 bases between the two ends. From germline, CDR1 is SGHVS and CDR2 FNYEAQ. This CDR3 is 16 amino acids long. The CDR3 DNA reads as TGTGCCAGCAGCTTAGCGCGCTTGACTAGAGGGGAGACCCAGTACTTC. It yields the protein CASSLARLTRGETQYF.

The chain employs TRBV19 and TRBJ1-2; D may be TRBD1 (5 bases). This CDR3 region has 15 residues. Germline CDR1 is LNHDA and CDR2 is SQIVND (reference sequence). The V end lost 4 bases, the J end lost 4 bases, and 16 bases lay between the germline ends. The CDR3: CASSRGTTVGYGYTF. The DNA of the CDR3 is TGTGCCAGTAGTAGAGGGACGACTGTGGGCTATGGCTACACCTTC.

This chain uses TRBV5-4 with TRBJ2-3; perhaps TRBD2 as D (6 bases). The V end was cut by 8 bases, the J end by 3 bases, with 13 bases between. The CDR3 totals 13 residues. Germline CDR1 reads SGHNT; CDR2 reads YYREEE (reference sequence). The CDR3: CASGGAGTDTQYF. DNA of the CDR3: TGTGCCAGTGGGGGTGCGGGAACAGATACGCAGTATTTT. Looking up the rest from reference TRBV5-4 and TRBJ2-3 gives the full variable domain: ETGVTQSPTHLIKTRGQQVTLRCSSQSGHNTVSWYQQALGQGPQFIFQYYREEENGRGNFPPRFSGLQFPNYSSELNVNALELDDSALYLCASGGAGTDTQYFGPGTRLTVL.

This clone came up a few times. The chain recombines TRBV5-1 with TRBJ1-6; no definite D call. This CDR3 has 14 amino acids. Trimming pared 1 base from V and 9 bases from J, leaving 11 bases between. Germline lookup yields CDR1 SGHRS and CDR2 YFSETQ. The CDR3 nucleotides read TGCGCCAGCAGCTTGTCAGGAAACAGTTCACCCCTCCACTTT. Residues: CASSLSGNSSPLHF.

V gene TRBV7-6 combines with J gene TRBJ2-3; D not certain. Germline CDR1 and CDR2: SGHVS and FNYEAQ. Between the trimmed V and J ends, which lost 1 base and 6 bases, there was a span of 11 bases. This CDR3 is 14 amino acids long. Here the CDR3 DNA reads TGTGCCAGCAGCTTAGAGGCAGGAAGGGATACGCAGTATTTT. Translating it yields CASSLEAGRDTQYF.

In DNA, the CDR3 is TGTGCCAGCAGCTCGGACCCGGGGCAGACGAAGCTACGATTGGCTGAAGCTTTCTTT. Protein sequence: CASSSDPGQTKLRLAEAFF. The rearrangement joins TRBV5-4 to TRBJ1-1, with a possible D match to TRBD1 (5 bases). The CDR3 totals 19 residues. The V end lost 3 bases, the J end lost 6 bases, and 30 bases lay between the germline ends. Germline CDR1 SGHNT, CDR2 YYREEE (reference sequence).

The V and J genes are TRBV10-3 and TRBJ1-2; 8 bases agree with TRBD1. This CDR3 has 14 amino acids. Germline CDR1 reads ENHRY; CDR2 reads SYGVKD. V shed 4 bases and J 5 bases; nucleotides not matched to a gene: 6. CDR3 nucleotides: TGTGCCATCAGTGGGCCAGGGGGCGTTTATGGCTACACCTTC. Translation gives CAISGPGGVYGYTF.

This chain joins TRBV15 and TRBJ1-4; no definite D call. In germline, CDR1 is LNHNV, CDR2 YYDKDF (reference sequence). The CDR3 consists of 15 residues. The germline V and J ends were trimmed by 0 bases and 3 bases, with 8 bases remaining between them. CDR3 sequence reads: CATSRDRQSNEKLFF. The DNA for the CDR3 is TGTGCCACCAGCAGAGATCGCCAATCTAATGAAAAACTGTTTTTT.

CDR3 loop: CASSYIRLQGTYEQYF. Here the CDR3 DNA reads TGTGCCAGCAGTTACATAAGGCTGCAGGGCACCTACGAGCAGTACTTC. The rearrangement uses TRBV6-5 and TRBJ2-7; a possible D gene is TRBD1 (5 bases). CDR1 and CDR2 from the germline V gene are MNHEY and SVGAGI. Trimming took 2 bases from V and 2 from J, leaving 16 bases between them. This CDR3 has 16 residues.

This sequence joins TRBV6-5 and TRBJ1-5, with unresolved D. Deletions cut 6 bases from V and 7 bases from J, with 13 bases between. The CDR3 consists of 13 residues. CDR1 and CDR2 (germline): MNHEY, SVGAGI. The CDR3 DNA sequence: TGTGCCAGCAGGGCTGACGGAGGGCAGCCCCAGCATTTT. Its protein is CASRADGGQPQHF.

The V call is TRBV11-2, the J call TRBJ1-5, with D unclear. The CDR3 covers 14 residues. The V gene lost 5 bases and the J gene lost 3 bases, with 11 bases spanning the gap. In germline, CDR1 is SGHAT, CDR2 FQNNGV. Here the CDR3 reads CASSLKGFNQPQHF. CDR3 nucleotide sequence: TGTGCCAGCAGCCTCAAAGGTTTCAATCAGCCCCAGCATTTT.

The chain recombines TRBV4-2 with TRBJ2-7; 11 nucleotides agree with TRBD1. The CDR3 contains 15 residues. V gave up 4 bases and J gave up 5 bases; unmatched junction bases: 7. The germline gives CDR1 LGHNA, CDR2 YNFKEQ. The CDR3 loop reads CASSLLRDRGNEQYF. Written as DNA, the CDR3 is TGTGCCAGCAGCCTACTCCGGGACAGGGGGAACGAGCAGTACTTC.

The CDR3 bases are TGTGCCTGGCAGCCTGGACAGGGGGCTTATTCACCCCTCCACTTT. This gives the protein CAWQPGQGAYSPLHF. The rearrangement uses TRBV30 and TRBJ1-6; 11 nucleotides line up with TRBD1. The V segment lost 5 bases and the J segment 8 bases; nucleotides outside the gene matches: 8. The length of the CDR3 is 15 residues. Germline CDR1 is GTSNPN and CDR2 is SVGIG (reference sequence).

The J gene is TRBJ2-7, the V gene TRBV10-2; 10 bases align to TRBD2. This CDR3 region has 15 residues. V was pared by 7 bases and J by 2 bases, with 8 bases of the junction left unmatched. Germline CDR1 is WSHSY and CDR2 is SAAADI. CDR3 in DNA: TGCGCCAGCACCTCAGCGGGGGGGCCTACCTACGAGCAGTACTTC. This gives the protein CASTSAGGPTYEQYF.